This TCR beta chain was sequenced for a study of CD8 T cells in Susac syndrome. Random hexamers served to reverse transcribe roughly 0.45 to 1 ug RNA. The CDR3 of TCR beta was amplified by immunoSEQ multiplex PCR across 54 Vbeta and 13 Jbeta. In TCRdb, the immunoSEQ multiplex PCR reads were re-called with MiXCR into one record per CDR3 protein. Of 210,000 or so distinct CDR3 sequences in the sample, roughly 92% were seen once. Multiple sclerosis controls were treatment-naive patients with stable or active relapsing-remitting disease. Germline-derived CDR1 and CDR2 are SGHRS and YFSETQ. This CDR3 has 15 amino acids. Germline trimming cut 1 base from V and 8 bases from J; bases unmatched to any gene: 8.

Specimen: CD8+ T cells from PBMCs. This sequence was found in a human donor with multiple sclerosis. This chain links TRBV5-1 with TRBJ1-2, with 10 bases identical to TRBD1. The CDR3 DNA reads TGCGCCAGCAGCTTGCCGGGACAGGGGACAGAAGGCTACACCTTC. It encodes CASSLPGQGTEGYTF.